This TCR beta chain comes out of a study of regulatory T cells in long-lasting Graves disease. Noted time point: newly diagnosed GD, antithyroid drugs for less than 3 months. With RNA extracted from PBMCs as input, the TCR library was made. Building the TCR beta libraries relied on iRepertoire HTBI primers, and CDR3 regions underwent Arm-PCR. MiXCR, run by TCRdb on the multiplex PCR reads, gives a single entry per CDR3 protein. Of about 540,000 distinct CDR3 sequences in the sample, approximately 15% were seen once. These records were also assigned to another study, of T cells in Graves' hyperthyroidism and ophthalmopathy.

Sequencing used peripheral blood mononuclear cells (PBMCs), obtained at new diagnosis, from a patient treated with antithyroid drugs. The receptor comes from a man aged 25 to 40 with Graves disease.

The CDR3 nucleotides are TGCGCCAGCAGCCAAGGGTATAGCCAATCCTACAATGAGCAGTTCTTC. It translates to CASSQGYSQSYNEQFF. The rearrangement joins TRBV4-1 to TRBJ2-1; D is uncertain. Per germline, CDR1 MGHRA and CDR2 YSYEKL. CDR3 length: 16 residues. The germline V and J ends were trimmed by 1 base and 1 base, with 11 bases remaining between them.